The 11 T cell receptor beta chains in this list originate from one sample, sequenced in a study of PD-1 blockade in classical Hodgkin lymphoma. Each of the patients experienced relapse following autologous stem cell transplantation, and their brentuximab vedotin exposure differed. Data came from immunoSEQ multiplex PCR; TCRdb stores just in-frame clones and leaves some out. Of about 14,000 clones detected, 82% appear once; the ten largest clones hold roughly 4%. The specimen was peripheral blood mononuclear cells (PBMCs), collected at baseline. These receptor sequences come from a human donor with classical Hodgkin lymphoma.

The chain joins TRBV29-1 to TRBJ1-1; tentatively, D is TRBD1 (6 bases). The CDR3 is 13 amino acids. Per the germline V gene, CDR1 is SQVTM and CDR2 is ANQGSEA. V was cut by 7 bases and J by 2 bases, with 14 bases left in between. The CDR3 protein is CSGGEQGNTEAFF. CDR3 DNA sequence: TGCAGCGGGGGGGAACAGGGAAACACTGAAGCTTTCTTT. The full variable domain, completed using reference TRBV29-1 and TRBJ1-1, is SAVISQKPSRDICQRGTSLTIQCQVDSQVTMMFWYRQQPGQSLTLIATANQGSEATYESGFVIDKFPISRPNLTFSTLTVSNMSPEDSSIYLCSGGEQGNTEAFFGQGTRLTVV.

Of note for this clone: Other DNA sequences of this sample code for an identical CDR3. The chain carries TRBV29-1 and TRBJ1-2; maybe TRBD1 (6 bases). Germline V gene data show CDR1 as SQVTM and CDR2 as ANQGSEA. V was pared by 7 bases and J by 6 bases, with 15 bases between. This CDR3 has 12 amino acids. CDR3 nucleotides: TGCAGCGGGGGTGGGAGGGGGGATGGCTACACCTTC. It yields the protein CSGGGRGDGYTF.

V gene TRBV10-1 combines with J gene TRBJ2-3; D unclear. In germline, CDR1 is WNHNN, CDR2 SYGVQD (reference sequence). Deletions cut 6 bases from V and 2 bases from J, with 9 bases between. The CDR3 loop spans 13 amino acids. CDR3 region: CASRPSYTDTQYF. The CDR3 coding sequence is TGCGCCAGCAGACCCAGTTACACAGATACGCAGTATTTT.

V is TRBV19 and J is TRBJ2-1; the D is unclear. CDR3 size: 14 residues. Germline values: CDR1 LNHDA, CDR2 SQIVND (reference sequence). Trimming removed 5 bases at V and 8 bases at J, with 16 bases between. DNA for the CDR3: TGTGCCAGTAGTCTCCCACTTTCCCCCGATGAGCAGTTCTTC. The encoded protein is CASSLPLSPDEQFF.

V is TRBV9 and J is TRBJ2-2; 10 positions match TRBD2. CDR1 and CDR2 from the germline V gene are SGDLS and YYNGEE. This CDR3 comprises 16 residues. J lost 7 bases, V lost 0 bases, and 6 bases had no gene match. CDR3 sequence (DNA): TGTGCCAGCAGCGTAGGGTTAGCGGGAGGCCTCGGGGAGCTGTTTTTT. This gives the protein CASSVGLAGGLGELFF.

This clone was detected only a few times. V is TRBV7-3 and J is TRBJ2-1; D unresolved. Germline lookup yields CDR1 SGHTA and CDR2 FQGTGA. The V and J ends lost 3 bases and 3 bases respectively, with 6 bases between them. The CDR3 is 13 residues long. The CDR3 DNA is TGTGCCAGCAGCTTTGCCAGCTACAATGAGCAGTTCTTC. Its translation: CASSFASYNEQFF.

This CDR3 is CASSEGALGNQPQHF. The CDR3 bases are TGTGCCAGCAGCGAGGGGGCGCTTGGCAATCAGCCCCAGCATTTT. This sequence joins TRBV5-4 and TRBJ1-5; 7 nucleotides match TRBD1. The CDR3 is made up of 15 amino acids. Germline trimming cut 4 bases from V and 2 bases from J; bases unmatched to any gene: 6. Germline V gene data show CDR1 as SGHNT and CDR2 as YYREEE (reference sequence).

The chain recombines TRBV6-5 with TRBJ1-6; D is perhaps TRBD1 (5 bases). CDR3 length: 15 amino acids. Germline V lookup: CDR1 MNHEY, CDR2 SVGAGI. The V end lost 6 bases, the J end lost 0 bases, and 9 bases lay between the germline ends. The CDR3 sequence is CASSRGGSYNSPLHF. The DNA of the CDR3 is TGTGCCAGCAGCCGCGGGGGCTCCTATAATTCACCCCTCCACTTT.

A few counts support this clone. This chain links TRBV6-6 with TRBJ1-5; no reliable D call. The CDR3 runs to 14 residues. Trimming removed 5 bases at V and 6 bases at J, with 14 bases between. Germline V lookup: CDR1 MNHNY, CDR2 SVGAGI (reference sequence). The CDR3 DNA reads TGTGCCAGCAGTCTTCTGTCGGGAGGTCAGCCCCAGCATTTT. This sequence encodes CASSLLSGGQPQHF.

The rearrangement uses TRBV6-6 and TRBJ1-4; 8 nucleotides match TRBD1. The CDR3 has 15 amino acids. The germline V gene has CDR1 MNHNY and CDR2 SVGAGI (reference sequence). Trimming at V came to 6 bases and at J to 8 bases, leaving 11 bases not matched to a gene. The CDR3 nucleotides are TGTGCCAGCAGCCAGGTGGGACAGGCGGGAGAAAAACTGTTTTTT. Protein sequence: CASSQVGQAGEKLFF.

The chain combines TRBV28 with TRBJ2-7, with TRBD2 identical over 9 bases. The V and J ends lost 0 bases and 9 bases, in that order; junction bases with no gene match: 12. The CDR3 runs to 16 residues. The germline V gene has CDR1 MDHEN and CDR2 SYDVKM. The CDR3 DNA is TGTGCCAGCAGTTTATGGGAGACTAGCGGCCTACGTGGGCAGTACTTC. Translating it yields CASSLWETSGLRGQYF.